The 23 T cell receptor beta chains in this list originate from one sample, sequenced in a study of blood T cells in healthy people across ages. PCR was performed a second time for roughly 7 to 12 cycles using a sample-barcoded 5' primer and a J-beta primer mix. TCRdb ran MiXCR on the 5' RACE reads and lists one entry per CDR3 protein. Of over 1,500,000 distinct CDR3 sequences listed, just under 50% are singletons. The sample comprised blood. The receptors derive from a woman between 35 and 50 years old in good health.

V gene TRBV7-2 combines with J gene TRBJ1-4, with TRBD1 matching over 11 bases. The CDR3 is 15 amino acids. With V trimmed by 5 bases and J by 11 bases, 10 bases remained unmatched. From germline, CDR1 is SGHTA and CDR2 FQGNSA. In DNA form, the CDR3 reads TGTGCCAGCAGCCCCTGGACAGGGGGCGGCTTGAAACTGTTTTTT. The encoded protein is CASSPWTGGGLKLFF.

V usage is TRBV21-1 and J usage is TRBJ2-7. TRBV21-1 is a documented pseudogene. CDR3 length: 16 residues. CDR3 loop: CASSKCGGPDTYEQYF. CDR3 in DNA: TGTGCCAGCAGCAAATGCGGTGGACCCGACACCTACGAGCAGTACTTC.

The count of this clonotype is one. One end of the junction is discordant with germline, which a read error may explain. The chain is built from TRBV7-2 and TRBJ2-1, with 12 bases lining up with TRBD1. The CDR3 has 15 amino acids. Germline CDR1 and CDR2: SGHTA and FQGNSA. The CDR3 coding sequence is TGTGCCAGCAGCATGAGGGACAGGGGGCTCTACGAGCAGTGCTTC. It is translated as CASSMRDRGLYEQCF.

V and J are TRBV20-1 and TRBJ2-4; 11 positions agree with TRBD2. The tail of the sequence fits TRBJ2-5 better, so the J call may be wrong. The CDR3 is 16 residues long. Germline V gene sequence: CDR1 DFQATT, CDR2 SNEGSKA (reference sequence). The CDR3 nucleotides read TGCAGTGCTAGAGATCCGACTAGCGGGGCTCAAGAGACCCAGTACTTC. This codes for CSARDPTSGAQETQYF.

The rearrangement joins TRBV20-1 to TRBJ2-1; a weak D match, TRBD2 (7 bases). CDR3 length: 15 amino acids. The V and J ends lost 3 bases and 13 bases respectively, with 25 bases between them. CDR1 is DFQATT, CDR2 SNEGSKA, per germline (reference sequence). For the CDR3, the DNA is TGCAGTGCTAGCCCCTTAGGGGGGGTTTTAGAGACCCAGTTCTTC. Translation gives CSASPLGGVLETQFF.

This clonotype has ten or more counts. The chain recombines TRBV7-2 with TRBJ2-7; 10 bases agree with TRBD1. The CDR3 contains 14 residues. The ends lost 5 bases at V and 7 bases at J; junction bases unmatched: 8. Germline-derived CDR1 and CDR2 are SGHTA and FQGNSA. The chain's CDR3 is CASSPDRGLREQYF. The CDR3 bases are TGTGCCAGCAGCCCAGACAGGGGGCTAAGGGAGCAGTACTTC.

This chain uses TRBV5-1 with TRBJ2-7; D possibly matches TRBD1 or TRBD2 (5 bases each). Germline V gene lookup returns CDR1 SGHRS and CDR2 YFSETQ. Between the trimmed V and J ends, which lost 4 bases and 0 bases, there was a span of 14 bases. The CDR3 is made up of 15 amino acids. CDR3 protein: CASSGRDRLSYEQYF. The CDR3 DNA sequence: TGCGCCAGCAGCGGCCGGGACCGCCTCTCCTACGAGCAGTACTTC.

Here the CDR3 reads CASSKTQGDTEAFF. The CDR3 region has the DNA TGTGCCAGCAGCAAAACTCAGGGAGACACTGAAGCTTTCTTT. V gene TRBV21-1 combines with J gene TRBJ1-1; TRBD1, as called in the table, went unchecked against the DNA. TRBV21-1 is a pseudogene segment. The length of the CDR3 is 14 residues.

This chain links TRBV28 with TRBJ2-3; a weak D match, TRBD2 (6 bases). The V end was cut by 3 bases, the J end by 4 bases, with 14 bases between. Germline V gene sequence: CDR1 MDHEN, CDR2 SYDVKM. There are 15 residues in the CDR3. This chain's CDR3 is CASSFALAMSDTQYF. The CDR3 DNA is TGTGCCAGCAGTTTCGCGCTAGCGATGTCAGATACGCAGTATTTT.

In its sample, this clonotype was seen once. This rearrangement joins TRBV6-6 to TRBJ2-7, with D perhaps TRBD2 (5 bases). The DNA matches TRBJ2-5 better at its end, which makes the J call doubtful. Per the germline V gene, CDR1 is MNHNY and CDR2 is SVGAGI (reference sequence). This CDR3 region has 13 residues. The CDR3 bases are TGTGACACCCGGGAAAGGCAGCGAGAGACCCAGTACTTC. It is translated as CDTRERQRETQYF.

Turning to this clonotype: A read error may produce the germline difference seen at one junction end. This chain links TRBV28 with TRBJ2-1; TRBD2 might be the D (5 bases). CDR3 length: 12 residues. Germline V gene sequence: CDR1 MDHEN, CDR2 SYDVKM. CDR3 region: CTSGFRYNEQFF. The CDR3 region has the DNA TGTACCAGCGGTTTTCGGTACAATGAGCAGTTCTTC. The full variable domain, in which reference TRBV28 and TRBJ2-1 provide the parts outside the CDR3, is DVKVTQSSRYLVKRTGEKVFLECVQDMDHENMFWYRQDPGLGLRLIYFSYDVKMKEKGDIPEGYSVSREKKERFSLILESASTNQTSMYLCTSGFRYNEQFFGPGTRLTVL.

The chain joins TRBV28 to TRBJ2-1, with D possibly TRBD2 on 6 matching bases. From germline, CDR1 is MDHEN and CDR2 SYDVKM. This CDR3 region has 16 residues. V was shortened by 6 bases and J by 0 bases, with 15 bases between the two germline ends. The CDR3 bases are TGTGCCAGCAGAACAAGTTCGGGGGACTCCTACAATGAGCAGTTCTTC. This codes for CASRTSSGDSYNEQFF.

This clonotype was counted only a few times. The rearrangement uses TRBV7-2 and TRBJ2-7; D gene uncertain. From germline, CDR1 is SGHTA and CDR2 FQGNSA. This CDR3 contains 15 residues. V gave up 5 bases and J gave up 4 bases, with 18 bases separating them. The CDR3: CASSPLRGNFYEQYF. CDR3 sequence (DNA): TGTGCCAGCAGCCCCCTTAGAGGAAACTTTTACGAGCAGTACTTC.

Note on this clonotype: A read error may produce the germline difference seen at one junction end. CDR3 coding DNA: TGTGCCAGCAGTCTATCCTCGGCGGTAGACCCTAACGAGCAGTACTTC. Its translation: CASSLSSAVDPNEQYF. The chain employs TRBV27 and TRBJ2-7; D is unclear. The germline CDR1 and CDR2 sequences are MNHEY and SMNVEV (reference sequence). The CDR3 runs 16 residues.

This clonotype was detected a few times. The rearrangement links TRBV5-1 to TRBJ1-6; unclear D gene. Germline CDR1 SGHRS, CDR2 YFSETQ. The CDR3 covers 17 residues. Between the trimmed V and J ends, which lost 0 bases and 0 bases, there was a span of 10 bases. The CDR3 is CASSLGPASSYNSPLHF. The CDR3 bases are TGCGCCAGCAGCTTGGGTCCAGCGAGCTCCTATAATTCACCCCTCCACTTT.

This clonotype was observed a handful of times. The rearrangement links TRBV7-2 to TRBJ2-3; 7 nucleotides agree with TRBD2. CDR3 size: 14 residues. Per the germline V gene, CDR1 is SGHTA and CDR2 is FQGNSA. The V and J ends lost 1 base and 6 bases, in that order; junction bases with no gene match: 4. CDR3 DNA: TGTGCCAGCAGCTTAGTTCGTAGCGGGGATACGCAGTATTTT. Encoded protein: CASSLVRSGDTQYF.

This rearrangement joins TRBV27 to TRBJ1-6, with D unclear. This CDR3 has 17 amino acids. Germline V gives CDR1 MNHEY, CDR2 SMNVEV (reference sequence). The germline V and J ends were trimmed by 6 bases and 0 bases, with 15 bases remaining between them. The DNA for the CDR3 is TGTGCCAGCAGCCTGATTTCTAAAAACTCCTATAATTCACCCCTCCACTTT. The encoded protein is CASSLISKNSYNSPLHF.

V usage is TRBV28 and J usage is TRBJ1-2; D remains unclear. Trimming shortened V by 6 bases and J by 4 bases, and 15 bases separated the two germline ends. The CDR3 loop spans 14 amino acids. Per germline, CDR1 MDHEN and CDR2 SYDVKM. CDR3 sequence: CASSQGRASYGYTF. In nucleotides, the CDR3 is TGTGCCAGCAGCCAAGGCCGGGCGAGCTATGGCTACACCTTC.

This clonotype was counted between two and nine times. The chain joins TRBV4-3 to TRBJ2-6; D remains ambiguous. V dropped 2 bases and J dropped 7 bases, with 12 bases sitting between them. Germline CDR1 LGHNA, CDR2 YSLEER. This CDR3 region has 15 residues. In nucleotides, the CDR3 is TGCGCCAGCAGCCAAATCACAGCGTTAGCCAACGTCCTGACTTTC. This translates into CASSQITALANVLTF.

This clonotype was seen at least ten times. The genes are TRBV7-2 and TRBJ2-5, with 9 bases identical to TRBD1. J gave up 4 bases and V 5 bases, and 2 bases lay outside the gene matches. CDR1 SGHTA and CDR2 FQGNSA come from the germline V gene. The CDR3 length is 13 residues. Written as DNA, the CDR3 is TGTGCCAGCAGCCGGGACAGGGTAGAGACCCAGTACTTC. It translates to CASSRDRVETQYF.

This clonotype was counted only a few times. The rearrangement links TRBV4-2 to TRBJ2-7; 9 bases agree with TRBD2. Germline loops: CDR1 LGHNA, CDR2 YNFKEQ. This CDR3 comprises 15 residues. The trim removed 0 bases at V and 7 bases at J, leaving 7 bases unmatched. The CDR3 loop is CASSQDVAGVWEQYF. The DNA of the CDR3 is TGTGCCAGCAGCCAAGATGTAGCGGGGGTTTGGGAGCAGTACTTC.

This clonotype was counted between two and nine times. The genes are TRBV7-9 and TRBJ2-5, with 8 bases identical to TRBD2. The trim removed 4 bases at V and 6 bases at J, leaving 7 bases unmatched. The length of the CDR3 is 14 residues. The germline V gene has CDR1 SEHNR and CDR2 FQNEAQ (reference sequence). Here the CDR3 DNA reads TGTGCCAGCAGCTCCGGGAGGGACAAGAAGACCCAGTACTTC. The encoded protein is CASSSGRDKKTQYF. The variable domain in full, completed from reference TRBV7-9 and TRBJ2-5, reads DTGVSQNPRHKITKRGQNVTFRCDPISEHNRLYWYRQTLGQGPEFLTYFQNEAQLEKSRLLSDRFSAERPKGSFSTLEIQRTEQGDSAMYLCASSSGRDKKTQYFGPGTRLLVL.

The rearrangement links TRBV29-1 to TRBJ1-4; 7 bases fit TRBD1. This CDR3 region has 16 residues. The trim removed 7 bases at V and 0 bases at J, leaving 11 bases unmatched. The germline CDR1 and CDR2 sequences are SQVTM and ANQGSEA. CDR3 in DNA: TGCAGCGCCGTTAAAAACAGGGGTGCAACTAATGAAAAACTGTTTTTT. It is translated as CSAVKNRGATNEKLFF.